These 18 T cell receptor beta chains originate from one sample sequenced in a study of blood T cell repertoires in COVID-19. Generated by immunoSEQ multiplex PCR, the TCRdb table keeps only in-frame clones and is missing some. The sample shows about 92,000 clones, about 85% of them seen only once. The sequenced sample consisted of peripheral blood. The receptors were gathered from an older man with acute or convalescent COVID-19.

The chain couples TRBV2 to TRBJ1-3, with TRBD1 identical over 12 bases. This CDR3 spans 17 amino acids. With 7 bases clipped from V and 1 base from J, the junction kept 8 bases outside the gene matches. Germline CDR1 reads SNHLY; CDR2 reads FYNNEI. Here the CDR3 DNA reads TGTGCCAGCACCCCTGGGACAGGGGGCGCATCTGGAAACACCATATATTTT. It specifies CASTPGTGGASGNTIYF.

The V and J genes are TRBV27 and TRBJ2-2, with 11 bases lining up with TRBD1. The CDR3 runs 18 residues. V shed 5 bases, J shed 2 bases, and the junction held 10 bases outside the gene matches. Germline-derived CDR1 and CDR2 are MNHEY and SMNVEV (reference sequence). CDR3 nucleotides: TGTGCCAGCAGTGCCGGGACAGGGGGTTTTATTAACACCGGGGAGCTGTTTTTT. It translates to CASSAGTGGFINTGELFF.

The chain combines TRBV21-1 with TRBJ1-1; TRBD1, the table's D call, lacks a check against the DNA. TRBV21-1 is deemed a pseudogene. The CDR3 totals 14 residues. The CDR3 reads CASPKGTGATEAFF. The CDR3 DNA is TGTGCCAGCCCCAAGGGGACAGGGGCCACTGAAGCTTTCTTT.

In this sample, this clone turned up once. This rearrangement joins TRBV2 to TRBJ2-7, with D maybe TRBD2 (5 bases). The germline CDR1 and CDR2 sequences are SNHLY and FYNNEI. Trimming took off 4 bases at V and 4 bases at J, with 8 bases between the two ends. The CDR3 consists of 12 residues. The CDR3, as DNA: TGTGCCAGCAGTGGCGGGCAGTACGAGCAGTACTTC. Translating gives CASSGGQYEQYF.

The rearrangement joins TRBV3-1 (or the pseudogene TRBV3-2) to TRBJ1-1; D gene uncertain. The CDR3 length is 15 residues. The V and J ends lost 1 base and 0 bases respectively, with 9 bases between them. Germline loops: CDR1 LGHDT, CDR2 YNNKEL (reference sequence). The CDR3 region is CASSQARALNTEAFF. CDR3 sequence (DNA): TGTGCCAGCAGCCAAGCGAGAGCATTGAACACTGAAGCTTTCTTT.

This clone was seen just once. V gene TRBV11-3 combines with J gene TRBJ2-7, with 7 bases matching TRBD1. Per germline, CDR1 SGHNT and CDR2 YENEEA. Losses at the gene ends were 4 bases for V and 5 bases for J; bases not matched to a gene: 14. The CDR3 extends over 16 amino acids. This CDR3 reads CASSSTQTDRENEQYF. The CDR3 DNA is TGTGCCAGCAGCTCCACCCAAACTGACAGGGAGAACGAGCAGTACTTC.

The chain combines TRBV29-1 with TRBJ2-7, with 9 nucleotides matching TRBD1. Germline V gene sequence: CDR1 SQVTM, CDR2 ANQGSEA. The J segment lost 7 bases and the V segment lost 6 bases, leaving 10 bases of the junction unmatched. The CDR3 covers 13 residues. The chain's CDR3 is CSVLDRGVGEQYF. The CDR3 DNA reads TGCAGCGTCCTGGACAGGGGAGTTGGGGAGCAGTACTTC.

CDR3 nucleotides: TGTGCCAGCAGTTTAGGGACAGGGGGCTACACCTTC. Translation gives CASSLGTGGYTF. The V and J genes are TRBV28 and TRBJ1-2, with 9 positions matching TRBD1. The CDR3 is 12 amino acids. Trimming removed 2 bases from V and 8 bases from J; junction bases left unmatched: 0. Germline V gene sequence: CDR1 MDHEN, CDR2 SYDVKM.

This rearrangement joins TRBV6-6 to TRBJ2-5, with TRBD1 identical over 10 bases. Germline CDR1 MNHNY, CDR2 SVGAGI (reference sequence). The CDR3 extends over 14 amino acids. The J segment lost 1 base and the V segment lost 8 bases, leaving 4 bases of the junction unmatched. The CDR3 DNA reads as TGTGCCAGCGCCGGGACAGGGGTCCAAGAGACCCAGTACTTC. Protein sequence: CASAGTGVQETQYF.

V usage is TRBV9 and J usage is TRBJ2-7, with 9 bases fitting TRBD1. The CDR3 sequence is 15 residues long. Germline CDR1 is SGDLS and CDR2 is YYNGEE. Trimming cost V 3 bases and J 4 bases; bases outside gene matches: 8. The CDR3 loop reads CASSAGTGTQYEQYF. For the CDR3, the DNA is TGTGCCAGCAGCGCCGGGACAGGGACCCAGTACGAGCAGTACTTC.

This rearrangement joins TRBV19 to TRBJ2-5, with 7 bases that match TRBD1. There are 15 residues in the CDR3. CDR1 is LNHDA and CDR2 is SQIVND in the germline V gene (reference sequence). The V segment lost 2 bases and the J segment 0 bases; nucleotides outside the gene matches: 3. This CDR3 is CASSIRQGYQETQYF. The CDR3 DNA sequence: TGTGCCAGTAGTATAAGACAGGGCTACCAAGAGACCCAGTACTTC.

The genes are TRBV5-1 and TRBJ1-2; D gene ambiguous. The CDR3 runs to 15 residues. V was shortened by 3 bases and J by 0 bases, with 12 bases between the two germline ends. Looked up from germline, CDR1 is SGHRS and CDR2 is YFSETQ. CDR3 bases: TGCGCCAGCAGCTCCGACGGGATAGCTAACTATGGCTACACCTTC. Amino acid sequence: CASSSDGIANYGYTF.

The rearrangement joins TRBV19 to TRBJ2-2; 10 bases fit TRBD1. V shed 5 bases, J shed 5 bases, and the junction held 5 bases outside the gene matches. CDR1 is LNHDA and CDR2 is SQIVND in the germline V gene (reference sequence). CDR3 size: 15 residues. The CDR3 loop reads CASSGRDRGTGELFF. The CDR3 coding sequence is TGTGCCAGTAGTGGCCGGGACAGGGGTACCGGGGAGCTGTTTTTT. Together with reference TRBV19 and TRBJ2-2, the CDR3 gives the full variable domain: DGGITQSPKYLFRKEGQNVTLSCEQNLNHDAMYWYRQDPGQGLRLIYYSQIVNDFQKGDIAEGYSVSREKKESFPLTVTSAQKNPTAFYLCASSGRDRGTGELFFGEGSRLTVL.

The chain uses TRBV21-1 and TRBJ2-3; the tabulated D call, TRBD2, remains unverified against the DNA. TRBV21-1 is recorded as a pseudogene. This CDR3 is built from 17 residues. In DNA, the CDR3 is TGTGCCAGCAGCAAAGCCCCCGGGTGGGAGAGCACAGATACGCAGTATTTT. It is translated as CASSKAPGWESTDTQYF.

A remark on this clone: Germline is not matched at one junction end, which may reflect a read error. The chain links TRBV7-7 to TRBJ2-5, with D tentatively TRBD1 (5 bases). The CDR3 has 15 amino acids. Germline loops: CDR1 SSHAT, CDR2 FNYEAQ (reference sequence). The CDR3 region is CASSLRQTYQETQYF. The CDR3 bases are TGTGCTAGCAGCCTACGACAGACGTACCAAGAGACCCAGTACTTC.

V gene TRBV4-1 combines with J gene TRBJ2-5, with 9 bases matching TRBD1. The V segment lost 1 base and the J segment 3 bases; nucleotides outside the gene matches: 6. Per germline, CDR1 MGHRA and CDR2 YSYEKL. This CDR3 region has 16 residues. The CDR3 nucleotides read TGCGCCAGCAGCCAAGTCCAACAGGGGGCTAAAGAGACCCAGTACTTC. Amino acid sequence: CASSQVQQGAKETQYF.

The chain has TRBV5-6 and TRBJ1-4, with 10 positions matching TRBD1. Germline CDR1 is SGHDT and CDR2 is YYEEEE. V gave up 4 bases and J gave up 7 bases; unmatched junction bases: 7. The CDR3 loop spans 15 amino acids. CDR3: CASSADRGRSEKLFF. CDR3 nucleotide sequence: TGTGCCAGCAGCGCTGACAGGGGGCGCAGTGAAAAACTGTTTTTT.

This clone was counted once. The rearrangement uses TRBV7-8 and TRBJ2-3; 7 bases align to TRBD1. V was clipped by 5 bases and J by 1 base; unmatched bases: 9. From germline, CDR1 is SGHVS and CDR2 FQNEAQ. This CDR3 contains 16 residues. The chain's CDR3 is CASSLRQGEGTDTQYF. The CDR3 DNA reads TGTGCCAGCAGCCTACGACAGGGAGAAGGCACAGATACGCAGTATTTT.